This T cell receptor (beta chain) was captured in a study of blood T cell repertoires in COVID-19. As for the study in general: T cells, B-cell-depleted T cells, or PBMCs provided the cDNA or gDNA that served as material.

Trimming took 6 bases from V and 3 from J; bases not matched to a gene: 5. This CDR3 spans 13 amino acids. As processed by the authors: The assay estimated nucleated cells by amplifying reference gene primers. Profiled with immunoSEQ multiplex PCR; TCRdb holds only in-frame clones, not every one. D and trimming were read from the DNA, whereas the V and J calls and clone size are those reported in that table. The table shows about 300,000 clones, with around 84% occurring only once. The chain couples TRBV12-3 or TRBV12-4 to TRBJ2-7; 7 bases line up with TRBD1. Specimen: peripheral blood. This TCR came from a human donor with COVID-19, enrolled during active disease. The donor label of this sample is uncertain. CDR3 amino acids: CASSWTGGYEQYF. CDR3 DNA sequence: TGTGCCAGCAGCTGGACAGGAGGCTACGAGCAGTACTTC.